This TCR beta chain emerged from a study of blood T cell repertoires in COVID-19. Per the original data handling: Amplification with reference gene primers provided the estimates of nucleated cell counts. Here immunoSEQ multiplex PCR was the method, and the copy in TCRdb shows in-frame clones only, minus some. Clone size and V and J calls were adopted from that table, with D and trimming inferred from the DNA. The data hold 300,000 to 350,000 clones, with 75% to 95% observed a single time. V was cut by 2 bases and J by 0 bases, with 8 bases left in between. Germline CDR1 and CDR2: SGDLS and YYNGEE. The CDR3 runs to 14 residues. Seattle patients were enrolled during active infection and followed longitudinally.

The sequencing sample was made of peripheral blood. This chain links TRBV9 with TRBJ1-2; a possible D gene is TRBD1 (5 bases). This TCR was sampled from a woman in her thirties with COVID-19, enrolled during active disease. This chain's CDR3 is CASSVDRSNYGYTF. The CDR3 region has the DNA TGTGCCAGCAGCGTTGACAGATCTAACTATGGCTACACCTTC.